The sequence of this T cell receptor beta chain was determined in a study of metastatic and nonmetastatic thyroid tumors. The overall study: Repertoire comparisons spanned blood and tumor or nodule tissue from malignant and benign thyroid patients. Study findings and constraints: Versus benign nodules, malignant thyroid tumors reportedly had significantly higher TCR beta diversity, in blood and tumor.

None of the patients had undergone any treatment ahead of thyroid surgery. Methods used by the authors: It was from CDR3 differences across clinicopathological groups that a distant-metastasis classifier for papillary thyroid cancer was built. TCRdb reanalyzed the PCR reads via MiXCR. The authors' filters were not applied to this entry. The profile covers 20,000 to 25,000 clones, with around 19% appearing a single time and approximately 21% taken by the ten largest. A word on this clone: Its antigen is unknown.

This CDR3 is 14 amino acids long. Losses at the gene ends were 4 bases for V and 4 bases for J; bases not matched to a gene: 4. Germline CDR1 and CDR2: MGHRA and YSYEKL. What was sequenced was blood. This clonotype was obtained from a male donor with papillary thyroid cancer or a benign thyroid nodule (not recorded which). Some clones in this sample may be carry-over from other donors' samples. The gene calls are TRBV4-1 and TRBJ2-7; TRBD1 agrees at 10 bases. The CDR3 DNA is TGCGCCAGCAGCCCCGGACAGGGGGGGTACGAGCAGTACTTC. It codes for CASSPGQGGYEQYF.